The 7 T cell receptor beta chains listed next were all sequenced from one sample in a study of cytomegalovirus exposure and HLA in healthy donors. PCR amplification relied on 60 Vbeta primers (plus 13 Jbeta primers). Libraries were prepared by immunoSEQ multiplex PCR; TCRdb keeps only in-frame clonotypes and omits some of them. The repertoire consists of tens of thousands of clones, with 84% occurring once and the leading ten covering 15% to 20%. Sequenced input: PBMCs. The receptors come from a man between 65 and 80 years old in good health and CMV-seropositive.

The CDR3 loop is CASSPTAGEGNEQFF. CDR3 DNA sequence: TGCGCCAGCAGCCCCACGGCGGGAGAGGGCAATGAGCAGTTCTTC. The chain uses TRBV5-1 and TRBJ2-1, with TRBD2 matching 7 bases. The germline V gene has CDR1 SGHRS and CDR2 YFSETQ. CDR3 size: 15 residues. V lost 4 bases and J lost 6; bases outside the gene matches: 10.

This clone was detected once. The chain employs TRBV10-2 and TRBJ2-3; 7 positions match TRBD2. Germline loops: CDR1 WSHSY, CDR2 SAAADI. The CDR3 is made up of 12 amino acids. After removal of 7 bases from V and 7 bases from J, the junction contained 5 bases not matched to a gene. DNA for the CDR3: TGCGCCAGCACTGGAGCGGGGTATACGCAGTATTTT. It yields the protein CASTGAGYTQYF.

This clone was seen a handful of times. In DNA, the CDR3 is TGTGCCAGTATTAGGGGGGTAACAGGGGGGACTGAAGCTTTCTTT. It yields the protein CASIRGVTGGTEAFF. The chain has TRBV19 and TRBJ1-1, with 8 bases that match TRBD1. Germline CDR1 is LNHDA and CDR2 is SQIVND (reference sequence). The V gene end was trimmed by 7 bases and the J gene end by 5 bases; junction bases not matched to a gene: 12. The CDR3 length is 15 residues.

CDR3 protein: CASSPPGTARGPKNIQYF. The DNA of the CDR3 is TGTGCCAGCAGCCCCCCGGGGACGGCAAGGGGGCCCAAAAACATTCAGTACTTC. The chain links TRBV7-9 to TRBJ2-4; TRBD1 agrees at 7 bases. Germline values: CDR1 SEHNR, CDR2 FQNEAQ (reference sequence). The CDR3 is 18 residues long. Germline trimming cut 5 bases from V and 2 bases from J; bases unmatched to any gene: 15.

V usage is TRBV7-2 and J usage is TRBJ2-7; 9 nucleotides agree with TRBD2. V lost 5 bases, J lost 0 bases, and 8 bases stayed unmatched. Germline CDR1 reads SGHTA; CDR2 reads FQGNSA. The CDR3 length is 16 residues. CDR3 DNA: TGTGCCAGCAGCGCACTACTAGCGGGCCCCTCCTACGAGCAGTACTTC. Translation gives CASSALLAGPSYEQYF.

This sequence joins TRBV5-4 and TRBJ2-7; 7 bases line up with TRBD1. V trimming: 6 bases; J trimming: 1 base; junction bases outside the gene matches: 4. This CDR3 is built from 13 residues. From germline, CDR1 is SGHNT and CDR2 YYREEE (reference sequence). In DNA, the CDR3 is TGTGCCAGCACCTCGGGACAGTCCTACGAGCAGTACTTC. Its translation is CASTSGQSYEQYF.

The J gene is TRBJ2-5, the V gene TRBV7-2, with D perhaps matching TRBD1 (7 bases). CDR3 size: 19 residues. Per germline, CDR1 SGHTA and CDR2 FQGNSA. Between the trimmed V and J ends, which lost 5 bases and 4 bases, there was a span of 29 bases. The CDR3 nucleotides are TGTGCCAGCAGCCATCGGGACAGCCCGAGGGGGTCTAGCGTAGAGACCCAGTACTTC. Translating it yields CASSHRDSPRGSSVETQYF.